Shown below are 18 T cell receptor beta chains from a single sample sequenced in a study of graft-versus-host responses after intestinal transplantation. Repertoires were generated with immunoSEQ multiplex PCR, while TCRdb's copy carries only in-frame clones and drops some. The sample consists of 30,000 to 40,000 clones, approximately 93% of them appearing once. The antigens these receptors bind are not known. Sequencing used unstimulated CD4+ T cells sorted from spleen or lymph node cells, obtained before transplant. The receptors were sampled from a human donor who was the organ donor for an intestinal transplant.

The chain recombines TRBV7-3 with TRBJ2-1; TRBD2 matches at 12 bases. This CDR3 is built from 15 residues. Per germline, CDR1 SGHTA and CDR2 FQGTGA. J gave up 8 bases and V 6 bases, and 8 bases lay outside the gene matches. The CDR3 coding sequence is TGTGCCAGCAGTCTCGGACTAGCGGGGAACGATGAGCAGTTCTTC. Its translation is CASSLGLAGNDEQFF.

The chain couples TRBV5-1 to TRBJ2-2; unclear D gene. The CDR3 contains 13 residues. V lost 2 bases and J 0 bases, leaving 2 bases between the germline ends. CDR1 SGHRS and CDR2 YFSETQ come from the germline V gene. The CDR3 is CASSFANTGELFF. The CDR3 coding sequence is TGCGCCAGCAGCTTCGCGAACACCGGGGAGCTGTTTTTT.

In DNA, the CDR3 is TGTGCCAGTAGTTACAGGGGGAGAAACACCATATATTTT. Translated: CASSYRGRNTIYF. This sequence joins TRBV19 and TRBJ1-3; TRBD1 aligns across 8 bases. Per germline, CDR1 LNHDA and CDR2 SQIVND (reference sequence). Losses at the gene ends were 5 bases for V and 5 bases for J; bases not matched to a gene: 2. This CDR3 region has 13 residues. Based on the CDR3 plus reference TRBV19 and TRBJ1-3, the full variable domain is DGGITQSPKYLFRKEGQNVTLSCEQNLNHDAMYWYRQDPGQGLRLIYYSQIVNDFQKGDIAEGYSVSREKKESFPLTVTSAQKNPTAFYLCASSYRGRNTIYFGEGSWLTVV.

The chain employs TRBV5-1 and TRBJ1-2; D not resolved. This CDR3 has 15 residues. The V and J ends lost 0 bases and 4 bases respectively, with 13 bases between them. The germline CDR1 and CDR2 sequences are SGHRS and YFSETQ. The CDR3 sequence is CASSLEASTPYGYTF. CDR3 coding DNA: TGCGCCAGCAGCTTGGAGGCTTCGACCCCCTATGGCTACACCTTC.

The chain recombines TRBV6-4 with TRBJ2-1, with a possible D match to TRBD2 (6 bases). V dropped 2 bases and J dropped 0 bases, with 14 bases sitting between them. CDR3 length: 17 residues. CDR1 is MRHNA and CDR2 is SNTAGT in the germline V gene. CDR3 bases: TGTGCCAGCAGTGACAGTGGAGGTAGCGGCTCCTACAATGAGCAGTTCTTC. As protein: CASSDSGGSGSYNEQFF.

V is TRBV4-3 and J is TRBJ1-6; D might be TRBD1 (5 bases). V was clipped by 4 bases and J by 7 bases, with 17 bases between them. This CDR3 has 16 residues. Per the germline V gene, CDR1 is LGHNA and CDR2 is YSLEER. The CDR3 DNA sequence: TGCGCCAGCAGCCCGGTTCCGGGGGAGCGGAATTCACCCCTCCACTTT. This gives the protein CASSPVPGERNSPLHF.

The chain combines TRBV4-3 with TRBJ1-2; 9 bases map to TRBD1. V shed 2 bases and J 8 bases; nucleotides not matched to a gene: 6. The CDR3 runs to 14 residues. Germline CDR1 LGHNA, CDR2 YSLEER. The CDR3 loop reads CASSQKGQGKGYTF. The CDR3 DNA is TGCGCCAGCAGCCAAAAAGGACAGGGGAAAGGCTACACCTTC.

The V call is TRBV9, the J call TRBJ1-2; tentative D call: TRBD1 (6 bases). Trimming cost V 0 bases and J 10 bases, with 16 bases left between them. This CDR3 is 14 amino acids long. CDR1 and CDR2 (germline): SGDLS, YYNGEE. CDR3 protein: CASSVGTASSDYTF. The DNA for the CDR3 is TGTGCCAGCAGCGTAGGGACAGCCAGTTCGGACTACACCTTC.

This chain joins TRBV18 and TRBJ2-7; D gene ambiguous. In germline, CDR1 is KGHSH, CDR2 LQKENI. The CDR3 is 15 amino acids. Trimming took off 3 bases at V and 2 bases at J, with 14 bases between the two ends. Here the CDR3 DNA reads TGTGCCAGCTCACCGGATCCAGTGAGCACCTACGAGCAGTACTTC. This codes for CASSPDPVSTYEQYF.

The chain has TRBV5-1 and TRBJ1-1; TRBD1 matches at 10 bases. The CDR3 sequence is 17 residues long. After removal of 0 bases from V and 5 bases from J, the junction contained 10 bases not matched to a gene. Germline V gene lookup returns CDR1 SGHRS and CDR2 YFSETQ. The CDR3 spells CASSLAVGGQGRTEAFF. CDR3 in DNA: TGCGCCAGCAGCTTGGCCGTAGGGGGACAGGGGAGGACTGAAGCTTTCTTT.

As DNA, the CDR3 is TGTGCCAGCAGCTTAGGGACAGGGTCGACTAATGAAAAACTGTTTTTT. It specifies CASSLGTGSTNEKLFF. The gene calls are TRBV7-9 and TRBJ1-4, with 8 positions matching TRBD1. This CDR3 has 16 residues. The germline V gene has CDR1 SEHNR and CDR2 FQNEAQ (reference sequence). V trimming: 1 base; J trimming: 2 bases; junction bases outside the gene matches: 3.

This chain joins TRBV2 and TRBJ2-6; 8 nucleotides agree with TRBD1. Trimming removed 5 bases from V and 2 bases from J; junction bases left unmatched: 8. Germline loops: CDR1 SNHLY, CDR2 FYNNEI. The CDR3 loop spans 17 amino acids. The CDR3 region has the DNA TGTGCCAGCAGTCCGATATTGGGACAGGCTGGGGCCAACGTCCTGACTTTC. Translating gives CASSPILGQAGANVLTF. The whole variable domain, remainder taken from reference TRBV2 and TRBJ2-6, is EPEVTQTPSHQVTQMGQEVILRCVPISNHLYFYWYRQILGQKVEFLVSFYNNEISEKSEIFDDQFSVERPDGSNFTLKIRSTKLEDSAMYFCASSPILGQAGANVLTFGAGSRLTVL.

The chain's CDR3 is CASSLSGSYGYTF. DNA of the CDR3: TGTGCCAGCAGTTTATCAGGGTCATATGGCTACACCTTC. This chain connects TRBV28 to TRBJ1-2; D possibly corresponds to TRBD1 (5 bases). Germline values: CDR1 MDHEN, CDR2 SYDVKM. The CDR3 totals 13 residues. V was trimmed by 1 base and J by 5 bases, leaving 8 bases between them.

This chain links TRBV1 with TRBJ1-2. TRBV1 is given as a pseudogene. This CDR3 has 17 amino acids. CDR3 coding DNA: TGCACCAGCAGTCAAGGCCGTTTGTGCGAAAGAACCTATGGCTACACCTTC. Translation gives CTSSQGRLCERTYGYTF.

This chain connects TRBV6-1 to TRBJ1-1; the D gene is possibly TRBD1 (6 bases). The germline CDR1 and CDR2 sequences are MNHNS and SASEGT. The CDR3 is made up of 12 amino acids. V dropped 6 bases and J dropped 4 bases, with 9 bases sitting between them. CDR3 in amino acids: CASSWDITEAFF. The CDR3 coding sequence is TGTGCCAGCAGCTGGGACATCACTGAAGCTTTCTTT.

V is TRBV7-2 and J is TRBJ2-1; 8 bases map to TRBD2. Germline-derived CDR1 and CDR2 are SGHTA and FQGNSA. V gave up 3 bases and J gave up 5 bases; unmatched junction bases: 3. The CDR3 length is 14 residues. DNA for the CDR3: TGTGCCAGCAGCTTCCTGGGACTAGACAATGAGCAGTTCTTC. Translating it yields CASSFLGLDNEQFF.

The gene calls are TRBV20-1 and TRBJ1-1; 7 nucleotides match TRBD1. Germline V gene data show CDR1 as DFQATT and CDR2 as SNEGSKA (reference sequence). This CDR3 has 11 amino acids. V shed 2 bases and J 11 bases; nucleotides not matched to a gene: 5. The CDR3 DNA is TGCAGTGCTAGACAGGTCAGGGGGGCTTTCTTT. Its translation: CSARQVRGAFF.

This clone appeared once. The J gene is TRBJ1-2, the V gene TRBV6-5; possibly TRBD1 for D (6 bases). Germline CDR1 and CDR2: MNHEY and SVGAGI. CDR3 length equals 13 residues. Deletions cut 4 bases from V and 8 bases from J, with 14 bases between. CDR3: CASSSTGPGGYTF. DNA of the CDR3: TGTGCCAGCAGTTCCACAGGGCCGGGCGGCTACACCTTC.